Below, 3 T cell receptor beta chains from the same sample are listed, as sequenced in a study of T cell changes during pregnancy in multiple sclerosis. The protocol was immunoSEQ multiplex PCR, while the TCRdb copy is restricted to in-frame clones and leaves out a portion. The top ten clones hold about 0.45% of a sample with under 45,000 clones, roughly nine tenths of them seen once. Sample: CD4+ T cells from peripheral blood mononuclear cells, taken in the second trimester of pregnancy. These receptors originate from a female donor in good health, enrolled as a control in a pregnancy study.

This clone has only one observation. For the CDR3, the DNA is TGTGCCAGCACGGTAGGGGGCGTTGAAAAACTGTTTTTT. This gives the protein CASTVGGVEKLFF. The V and J genes are TRBV2 and TRBJ1-4; 7 bases match TRBD1. V gave up 7 bases and J gave up 7 bases; unmatched junction bases: 6. CDR1 and CDR2 from the germline V gene are SNHLY and FYNNEI. The CDR3 totals 13 residues.

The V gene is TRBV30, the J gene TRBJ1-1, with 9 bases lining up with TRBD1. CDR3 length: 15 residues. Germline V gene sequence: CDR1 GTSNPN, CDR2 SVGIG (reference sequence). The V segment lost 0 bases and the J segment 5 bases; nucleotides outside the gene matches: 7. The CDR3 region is CAWSVPDRGGTEAFF. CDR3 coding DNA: TGTGCCTGGAGTGTCCCGGACAGGGGTGGAACTGAAGCTTTCTTT.

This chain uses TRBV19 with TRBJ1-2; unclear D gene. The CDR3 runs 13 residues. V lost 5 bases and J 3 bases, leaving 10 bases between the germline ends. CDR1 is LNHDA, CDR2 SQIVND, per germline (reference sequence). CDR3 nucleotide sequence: TGTGCCAGTAGTGCACAGATCCACTATGGCTACACCTTC. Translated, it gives CASSAQIHYGYTF.